Listed here is a single T cell receptor (beta chain). The antigen is not known. Germline V gene sequence: CDR1 SQVTM, CDR2 ANQGSEA. The CDR3 runs to 12 residues. Trimming took 1 base from V and 3 from J, leaving 6 bases between them. This sample is part of a study of siplizumab effects on memory and regulatory T cells. General study points: The mapping of alloreactive clones to unstimulated subsets covered only a minor fraction of them.

Here immunoSEQ multiplex PCR was the method, and the copy in TCRdb shows in-frame clones only, minus some. Of more than 95,000 clones detected, about 93% appear once; the ten largest clones hold approximately 0.6%. This chain uses TRBV29-1 with TRBJ1-2; D gene unclear. The sequencing sample was made of Tregs sorted from blood. This clonotype originated in a human donor in good health. The CDR3 is CSVEGEDYGYTF. The CDR3 nucleotides read TGCAGCGTTGAAGGGGAGGACTATGGCTACACCTTC.